This T cell receptor beta chain was identified in a study of human T cells and chemical hapten exposure. Turning to the study itself: Epicutaneous patch tests delivered 0.01% DPC to the upper back, with evaluation at 6 days.

From the RACE reads, TCRdb called clonotypes with MiXCR, one entry per CDR3 protein. Of roughly 180,000 distinct CDR3 sequences listed, 13% to 15% are singletons. CDR1 is MNHEY, CDR2 SVGAGI, per germline. This CDR3 spans 14 amino acids. The V gene lost 6 bases and the J gene lost 7 bases, with 16 bases spanning the gap. Documented time point: patch test 1, 2 weeks after DPC sensitization. The treatment here: therapeutic diphenylcyclopropenone sensitization with weekly scalp DPC. Phlebotomy was performed prior to application of every patch test. Specimen: whole blood, collected in connection with sensitization to the hapten diphenylcyclopropenone (DPC). The J gene is TRBJ2-1, the V gene TRBV6-5, with no clear D. This clonotype was sampled from a woman aged 25 to 39 with alopecia areata. Some clones in this sample may be carry-over from other donors' samples. The CDR3 sequence: CASRHPLGQNEQFF. DNA of the CDR3: TGTGCCAGCAGGCACCCCCTCGGCCAAAATGAGCAGTTCTTC.